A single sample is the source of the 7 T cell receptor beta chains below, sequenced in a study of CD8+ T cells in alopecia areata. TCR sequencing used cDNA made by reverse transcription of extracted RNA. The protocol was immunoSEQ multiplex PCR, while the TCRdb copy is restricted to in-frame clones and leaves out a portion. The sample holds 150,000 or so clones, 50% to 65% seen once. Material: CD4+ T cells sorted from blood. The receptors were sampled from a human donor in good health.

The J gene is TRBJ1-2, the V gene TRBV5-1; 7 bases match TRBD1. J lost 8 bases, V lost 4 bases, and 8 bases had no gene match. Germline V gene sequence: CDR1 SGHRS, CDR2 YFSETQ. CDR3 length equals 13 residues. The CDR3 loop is CASSVTGSEGYTF. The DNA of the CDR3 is TGCGCCAGCAGCGTGACAGGGTCCGAGGGCTACACCTTC.

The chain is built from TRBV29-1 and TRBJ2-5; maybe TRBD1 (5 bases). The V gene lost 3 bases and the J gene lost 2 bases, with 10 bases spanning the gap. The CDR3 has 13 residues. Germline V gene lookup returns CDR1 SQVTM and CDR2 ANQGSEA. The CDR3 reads CSVDSGPQETQYF. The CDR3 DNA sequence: TGCAGCGTTGACTCAGGGCCACAAGAGACCCAGTACTTC.

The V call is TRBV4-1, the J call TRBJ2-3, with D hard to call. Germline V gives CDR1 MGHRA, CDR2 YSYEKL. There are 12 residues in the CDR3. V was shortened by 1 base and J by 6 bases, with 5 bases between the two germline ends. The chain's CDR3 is CASSQVLDTQYF. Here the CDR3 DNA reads TGCGCCAGCAGCCAAGTACTTGATACGCAGTATTTT.

CDR3 sequence reads: CASSPLSTGYEQYF. For the CDR3, the DNA is TGTGCCAGCAGCCCCCTCTCGACAGGGTACGAGCAGTACTTC. The chain joins TRBV9 to TRBJ2-7; the match to TRBD1 covers 7 bases. The CDR3 is 14 residues long. The junction had 8 bases not matched to a gene; V was cut back by 4 bases and J by 4 bases. Germline loops: CDR1 SGDLS, CDR2 YYNGEE.

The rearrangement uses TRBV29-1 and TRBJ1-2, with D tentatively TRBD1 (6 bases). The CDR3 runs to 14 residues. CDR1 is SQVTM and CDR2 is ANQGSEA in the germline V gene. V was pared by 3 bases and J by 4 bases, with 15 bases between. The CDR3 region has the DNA TGCAGCGTTGACAGGGGATGGGGGAGCTATGGCTACACCTTC. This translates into CSVDRGWGSYGYTF.

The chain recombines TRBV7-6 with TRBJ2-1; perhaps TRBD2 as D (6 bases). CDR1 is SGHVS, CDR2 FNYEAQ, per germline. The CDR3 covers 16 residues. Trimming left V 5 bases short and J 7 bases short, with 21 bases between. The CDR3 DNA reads TGTGCCAGCAGCGGACTTACGGGAGTTCTTAAGAATGAGCAGTTCTTC. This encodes CASSGLTGVLKNEQFF. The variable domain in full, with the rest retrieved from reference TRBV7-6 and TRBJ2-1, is GAGVSQSPRYKVTKRGQDVALRCDPISGHVSLYWYRQALGQGPEFLTYFNYEAQQDKSGLPNDRFSAERPEGSISTLTIQRTEQRDSAMYRCASSGLTGVLKNEQFFGPGTRLTVL.

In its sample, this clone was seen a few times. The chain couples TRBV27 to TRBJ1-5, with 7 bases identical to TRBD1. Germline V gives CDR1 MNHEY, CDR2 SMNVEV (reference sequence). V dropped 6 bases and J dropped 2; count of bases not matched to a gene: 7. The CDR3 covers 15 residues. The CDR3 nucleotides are TGTGCCAGCAGGGGGACAGCCTTTGGCAATCAGCCCCAGCATTTT. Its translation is CASRGTAFGNQPQHF.